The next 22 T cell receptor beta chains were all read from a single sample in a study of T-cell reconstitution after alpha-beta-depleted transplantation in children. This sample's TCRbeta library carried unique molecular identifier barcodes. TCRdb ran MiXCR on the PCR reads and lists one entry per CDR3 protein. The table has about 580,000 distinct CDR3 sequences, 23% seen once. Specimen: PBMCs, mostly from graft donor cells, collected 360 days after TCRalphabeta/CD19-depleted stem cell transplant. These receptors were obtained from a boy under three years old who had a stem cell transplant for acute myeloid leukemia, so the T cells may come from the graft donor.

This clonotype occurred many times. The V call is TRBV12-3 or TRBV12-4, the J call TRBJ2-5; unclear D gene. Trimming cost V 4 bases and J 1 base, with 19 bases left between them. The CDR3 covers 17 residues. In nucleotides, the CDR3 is TGTGCCAGCAGTTCGCGCATGGATCAAGGACGCCAAGAGACCCAGTACTTC. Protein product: CASSSRMDQGRQETQYF.

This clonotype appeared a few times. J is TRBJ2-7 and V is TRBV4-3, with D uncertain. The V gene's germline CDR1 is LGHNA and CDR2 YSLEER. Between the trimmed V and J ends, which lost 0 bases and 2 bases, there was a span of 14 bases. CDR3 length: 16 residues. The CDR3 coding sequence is TGCGCCAGCAGCCAAGATGAAAGGCGTAGAACCTACGAGCAGTACTTC. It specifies CASSQDERRRTYEQYF.

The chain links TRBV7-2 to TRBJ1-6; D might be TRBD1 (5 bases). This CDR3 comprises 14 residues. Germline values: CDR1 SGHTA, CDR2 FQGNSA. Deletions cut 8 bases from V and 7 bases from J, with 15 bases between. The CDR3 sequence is CASQRDSMNSPLHF. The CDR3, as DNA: TGTGCCAGCCAACGAGACAGCATGAATTCACCCCTCCACTTT.

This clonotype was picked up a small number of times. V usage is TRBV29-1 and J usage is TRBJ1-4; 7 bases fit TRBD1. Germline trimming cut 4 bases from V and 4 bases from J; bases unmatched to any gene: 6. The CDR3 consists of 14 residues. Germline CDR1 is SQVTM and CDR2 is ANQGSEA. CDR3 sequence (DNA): TGCAGCGTTGGGGGACAGAAGAATAATGAAAAACTGTTTTTT. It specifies CSVGGQKNNEKLFF.

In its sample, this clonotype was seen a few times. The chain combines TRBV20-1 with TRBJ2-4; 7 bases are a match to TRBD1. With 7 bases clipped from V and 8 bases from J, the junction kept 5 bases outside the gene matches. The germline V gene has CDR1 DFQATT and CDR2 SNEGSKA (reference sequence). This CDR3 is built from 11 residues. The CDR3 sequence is CSGNRGYIQYF. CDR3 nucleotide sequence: TGCAGTGGCAACAGGGGCTACATTCAGTACTTC.

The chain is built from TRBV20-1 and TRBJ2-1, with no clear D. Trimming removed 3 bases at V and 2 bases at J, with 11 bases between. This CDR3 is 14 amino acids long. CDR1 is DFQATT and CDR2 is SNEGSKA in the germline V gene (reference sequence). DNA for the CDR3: TGCAGTGCTAGGACCCTAGTTACCTACAATGAGCAGTTCTTC. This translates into CSARTLVTYNEQFF.

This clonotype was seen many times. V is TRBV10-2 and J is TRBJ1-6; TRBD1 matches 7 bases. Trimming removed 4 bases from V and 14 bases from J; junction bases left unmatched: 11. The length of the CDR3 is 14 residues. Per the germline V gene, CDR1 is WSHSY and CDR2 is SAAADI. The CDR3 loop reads CASSGTGLRLTLHF. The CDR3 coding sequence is TGCGCCAGCAGTGGGACAGGCCTTAGGTTGACCCTCCACTTT.

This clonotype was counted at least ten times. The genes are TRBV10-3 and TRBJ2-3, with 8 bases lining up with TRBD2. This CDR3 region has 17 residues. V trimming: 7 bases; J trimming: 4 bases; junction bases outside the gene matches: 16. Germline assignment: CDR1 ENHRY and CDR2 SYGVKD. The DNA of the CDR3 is TGTGCCATCAAACTCGGGGGGGCAGTCAATAACGCAGATACGCAGTATTTT. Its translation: CAIKLGGAVNNADTQYF.

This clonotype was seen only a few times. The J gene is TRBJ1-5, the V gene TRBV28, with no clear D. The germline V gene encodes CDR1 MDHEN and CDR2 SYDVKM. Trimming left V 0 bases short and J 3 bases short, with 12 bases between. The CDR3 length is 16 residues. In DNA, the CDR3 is TGTGCCAGCAGTTTATGGCGGACCCCGTACAATCAGCCCCAGCATTTT. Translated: CASSLWRTPYNQPQHF.

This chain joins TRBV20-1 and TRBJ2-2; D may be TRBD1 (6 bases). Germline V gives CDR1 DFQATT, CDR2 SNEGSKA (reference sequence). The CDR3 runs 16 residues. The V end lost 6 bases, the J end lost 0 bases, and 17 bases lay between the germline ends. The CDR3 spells CSAIQGQYANTGELFF. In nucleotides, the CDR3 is TGCAGTGCGATCCAGGGACAATACGCGAACACCGGGGAGCTGTTTTTT.

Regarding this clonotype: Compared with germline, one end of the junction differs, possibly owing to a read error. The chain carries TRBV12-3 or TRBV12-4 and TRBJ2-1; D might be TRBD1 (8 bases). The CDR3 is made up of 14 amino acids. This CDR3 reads CASRGGTGYTEQFF. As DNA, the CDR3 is TGTGCCAGCAGGGGGGGGACAGGTTACACTGAGCAGTTCTTC.

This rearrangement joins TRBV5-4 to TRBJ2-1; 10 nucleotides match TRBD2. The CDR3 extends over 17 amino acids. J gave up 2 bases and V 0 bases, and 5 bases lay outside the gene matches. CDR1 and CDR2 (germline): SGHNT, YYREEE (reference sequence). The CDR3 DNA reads TGTGCCAGCAGCTTGGGAGGTAGCGGGGGGACCTACAATGAGCAGTTCTTC. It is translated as CASSLGGSGGTYNEQFF.

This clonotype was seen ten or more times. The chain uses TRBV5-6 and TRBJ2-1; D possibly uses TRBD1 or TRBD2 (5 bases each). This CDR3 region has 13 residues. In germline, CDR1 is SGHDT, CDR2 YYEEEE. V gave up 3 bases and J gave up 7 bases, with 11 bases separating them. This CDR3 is CASSWGTGNEQFF. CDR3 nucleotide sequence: TGTGCCAGCAGCTGGGGGACCGGGAATGAGCAGTTCTTC.

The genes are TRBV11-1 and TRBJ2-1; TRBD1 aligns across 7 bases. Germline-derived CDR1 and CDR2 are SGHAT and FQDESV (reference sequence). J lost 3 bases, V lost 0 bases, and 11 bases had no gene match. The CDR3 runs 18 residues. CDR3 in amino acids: CASSLAQNRDSLYNEQFF. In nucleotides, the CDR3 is TGTGCCAGCAGCTTAGCCCAGAACCGGGACAGCCTCTACAATGAGCAGTTCTTC. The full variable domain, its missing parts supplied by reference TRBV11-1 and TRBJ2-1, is EAEVAQSPRYKITEKSQAVAFWCDPISGHATLYWYRQILGQGPELLVQFQDESVVDDSQLPKDRFSAERLKGVDSTLKIQPAELGDSAMYLCASSLAQNRDSLYNEQFFGPGTRLTVL.

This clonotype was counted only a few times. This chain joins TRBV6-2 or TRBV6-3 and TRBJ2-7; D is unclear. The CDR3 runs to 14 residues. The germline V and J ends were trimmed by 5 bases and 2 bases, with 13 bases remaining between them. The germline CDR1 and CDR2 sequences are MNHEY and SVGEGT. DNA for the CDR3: TGTGCCAGCAGTGATCCCGGGCAAACCTACGAGCAGTACTTC. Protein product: CASSDPGQTYEQYF.

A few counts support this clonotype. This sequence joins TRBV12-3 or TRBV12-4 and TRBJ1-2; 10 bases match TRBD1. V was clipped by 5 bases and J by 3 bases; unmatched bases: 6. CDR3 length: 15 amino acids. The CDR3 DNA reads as TGTGCCAGCAGTAATCGGGACAGGGGCGACTATGGCTACACCTTC. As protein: CASSNRDRGDYGYTF.

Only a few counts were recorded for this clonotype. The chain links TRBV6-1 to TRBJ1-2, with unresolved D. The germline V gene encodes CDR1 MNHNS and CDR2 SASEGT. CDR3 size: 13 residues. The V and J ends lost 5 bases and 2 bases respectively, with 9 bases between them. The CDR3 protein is CASSPWKNYGYTF. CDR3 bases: TGTGCCAGCAGTCCTTGGAAGAACTATGGCTACACCTTC.

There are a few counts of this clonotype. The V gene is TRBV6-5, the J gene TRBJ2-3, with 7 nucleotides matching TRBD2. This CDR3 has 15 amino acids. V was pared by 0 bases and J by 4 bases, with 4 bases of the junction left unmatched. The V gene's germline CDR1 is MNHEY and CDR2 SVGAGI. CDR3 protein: CASSYSGLVADTQYF. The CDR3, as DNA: TGTGCCAGCAGTTACTCAGGACTAGTCGCAGATACGCAGTATTTT.

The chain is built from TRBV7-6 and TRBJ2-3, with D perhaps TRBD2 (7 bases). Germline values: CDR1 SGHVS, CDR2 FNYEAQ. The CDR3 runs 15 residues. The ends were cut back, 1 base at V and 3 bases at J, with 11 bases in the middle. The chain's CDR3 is CASSLGGGQTDTQYF. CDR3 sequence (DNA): TGTGCCAGCAGCTTAGGGGGGGGGCAAACAGATACGCAGTATTTT.

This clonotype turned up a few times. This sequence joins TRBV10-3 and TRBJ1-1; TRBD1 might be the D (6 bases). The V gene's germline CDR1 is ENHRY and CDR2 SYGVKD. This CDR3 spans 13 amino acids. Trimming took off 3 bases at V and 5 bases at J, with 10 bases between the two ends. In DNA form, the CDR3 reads TGTGCCATCAGTGACCTACAGGGAACTGAAGCTTTCTTT. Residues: CAISDLQGTEAFF.

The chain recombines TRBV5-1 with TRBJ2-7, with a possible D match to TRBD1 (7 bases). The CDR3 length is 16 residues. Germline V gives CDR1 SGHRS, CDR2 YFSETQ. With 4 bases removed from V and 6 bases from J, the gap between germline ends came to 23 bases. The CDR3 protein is CASSPQTTGRFAEQYF. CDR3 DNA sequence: TGCGCCAGCAGCCCTCAAACGACAGGGAGGTTTGCCGAGCAGTACTTC.

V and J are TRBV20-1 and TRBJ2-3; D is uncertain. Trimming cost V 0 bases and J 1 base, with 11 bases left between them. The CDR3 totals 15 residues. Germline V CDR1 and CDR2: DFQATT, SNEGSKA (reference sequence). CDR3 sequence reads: CSARDYGQGTDTQYF. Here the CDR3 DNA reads TGCAGTGCTAGAGATTATGGGCAGGGCACAGATACGCAGTATTTT.